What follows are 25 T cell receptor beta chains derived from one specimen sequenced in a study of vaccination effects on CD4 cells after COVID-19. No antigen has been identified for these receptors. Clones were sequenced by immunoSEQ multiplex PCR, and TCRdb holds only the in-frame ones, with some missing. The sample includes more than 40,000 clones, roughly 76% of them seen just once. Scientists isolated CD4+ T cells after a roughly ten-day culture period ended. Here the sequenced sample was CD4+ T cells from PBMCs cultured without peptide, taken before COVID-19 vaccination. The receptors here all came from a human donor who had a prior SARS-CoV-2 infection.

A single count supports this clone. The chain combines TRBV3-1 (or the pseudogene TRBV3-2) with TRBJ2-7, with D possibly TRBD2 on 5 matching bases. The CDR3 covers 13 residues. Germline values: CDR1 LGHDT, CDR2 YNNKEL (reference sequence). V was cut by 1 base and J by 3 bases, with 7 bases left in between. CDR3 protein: CASSQVGVYEQYF. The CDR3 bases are TGTGCCAGCAGCCAAGTCGGGGTCTACGAGCAGTACTTC.

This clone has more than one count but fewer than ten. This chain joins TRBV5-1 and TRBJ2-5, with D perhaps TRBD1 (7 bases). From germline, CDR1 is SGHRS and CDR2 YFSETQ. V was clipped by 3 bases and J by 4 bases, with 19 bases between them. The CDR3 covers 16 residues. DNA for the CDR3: TGCGCCAGCAGCTGGGGTCAGGGGGGATTTGCAGAGACCCAGTACTTC. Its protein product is CASSWGQGGFAETQYF.

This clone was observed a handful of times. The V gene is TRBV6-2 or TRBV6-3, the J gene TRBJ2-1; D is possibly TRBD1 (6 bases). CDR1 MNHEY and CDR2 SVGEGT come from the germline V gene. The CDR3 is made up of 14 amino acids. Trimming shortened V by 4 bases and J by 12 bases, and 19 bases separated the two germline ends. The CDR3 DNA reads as TGTGCCAGCAGTTTGAGGACAGACGAATGGTGGCAGTTCTTC. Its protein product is CASSLRTDEWWQFF.

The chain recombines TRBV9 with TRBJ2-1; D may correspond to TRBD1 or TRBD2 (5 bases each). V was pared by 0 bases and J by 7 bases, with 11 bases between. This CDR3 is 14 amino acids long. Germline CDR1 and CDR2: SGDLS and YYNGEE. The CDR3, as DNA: TGTGCCAGCAGCGTAGGTAACAGGAGGAATGAGCAGTTCTTC. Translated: CASSVGNRRNEQFF. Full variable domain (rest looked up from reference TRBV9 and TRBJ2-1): DSGVTQTPKHLITATGQRVTLRCSPRSGDLSVYWYQQSLDQGLQFLIQYYNGEERAKGNILERFSAQQFPDLHSELNLSSLELGDSALYFCASSVGNRRNEQFFGPGTRLTVL.

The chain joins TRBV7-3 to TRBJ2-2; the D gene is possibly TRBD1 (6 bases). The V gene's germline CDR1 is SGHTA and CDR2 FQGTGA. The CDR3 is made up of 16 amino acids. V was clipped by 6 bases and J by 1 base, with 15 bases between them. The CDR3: CASSPTGRGNTGELFF. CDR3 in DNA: TGTGCCAGCAGTCCCACGGGCAGGGGGAACACCGGGGAGCTGTTTTTT.

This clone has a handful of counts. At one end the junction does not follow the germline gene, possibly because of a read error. CDR3 nucleotides: TGTGCCATCAGTGCACAAATGGGCAATCAGCAGTTCTTC. Its protein product is CAISAQMGNQQFF. The chain employs TRBV10-3 and TRBJ2-1; D remains ambiguous. From germline, CDR1 is ENHRY and CDR2 SYGVKD. CDR3 length: 13 amino acids.

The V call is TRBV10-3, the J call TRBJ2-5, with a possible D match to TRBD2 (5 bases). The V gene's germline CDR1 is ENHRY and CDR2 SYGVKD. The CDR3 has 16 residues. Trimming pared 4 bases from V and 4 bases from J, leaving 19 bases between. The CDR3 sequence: CAISGGLPKGLETQYF. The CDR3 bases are TGTGCCATCAGTGGAGGGCTCCCTAAAGGGTTAGAGACCCAGTACTTC.

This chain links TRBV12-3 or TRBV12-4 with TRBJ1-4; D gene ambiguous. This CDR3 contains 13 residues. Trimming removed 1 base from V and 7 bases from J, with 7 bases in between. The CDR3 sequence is CASSLVQSEKLFF. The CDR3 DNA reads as TGTGCCAGCAGTTTAGTCCAATCTGAAAAACTGTTTTTT.

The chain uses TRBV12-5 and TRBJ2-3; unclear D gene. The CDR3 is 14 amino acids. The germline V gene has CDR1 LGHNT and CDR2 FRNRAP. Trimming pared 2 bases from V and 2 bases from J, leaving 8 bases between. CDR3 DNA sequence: TGTGCTAGTGGTTTGCCAACGAACACAGATACGCAGTATTTT. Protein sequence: CASGLPTNTDTQYF.

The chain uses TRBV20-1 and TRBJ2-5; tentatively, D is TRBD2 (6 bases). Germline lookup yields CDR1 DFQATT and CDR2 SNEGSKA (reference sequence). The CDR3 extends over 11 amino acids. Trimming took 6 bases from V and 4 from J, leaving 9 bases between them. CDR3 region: CSAGLIETQYF. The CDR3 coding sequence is TGCAGTGCGGGACTGATAGAGACCCAGTACTTC.

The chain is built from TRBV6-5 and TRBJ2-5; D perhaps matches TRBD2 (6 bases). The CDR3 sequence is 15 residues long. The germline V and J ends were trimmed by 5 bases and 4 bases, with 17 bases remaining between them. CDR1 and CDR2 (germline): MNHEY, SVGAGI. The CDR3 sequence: CASSKSASVGETQYF. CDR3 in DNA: TGTGCCAGCAGTAAGTCGGCTAGCGTAGGAGAGACCCAGTACTTC.

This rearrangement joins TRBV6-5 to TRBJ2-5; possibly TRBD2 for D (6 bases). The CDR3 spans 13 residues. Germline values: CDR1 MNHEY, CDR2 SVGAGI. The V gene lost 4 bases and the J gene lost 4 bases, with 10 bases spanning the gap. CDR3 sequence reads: CASSSTRPETQYF. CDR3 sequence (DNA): TGTGCCAGCAGTTCGACTAGGCCAGAGACCCAGTACTTC.

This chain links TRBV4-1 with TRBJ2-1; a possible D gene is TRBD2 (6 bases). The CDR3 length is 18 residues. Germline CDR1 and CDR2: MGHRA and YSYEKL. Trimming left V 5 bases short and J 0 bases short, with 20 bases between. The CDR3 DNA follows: TGCGCCAGCAGCAAGACTCCGACGGGACTTCGCTCCTACAATGAGCAGTTCTTC. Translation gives CASSKTPTGLRSYNEQFF.

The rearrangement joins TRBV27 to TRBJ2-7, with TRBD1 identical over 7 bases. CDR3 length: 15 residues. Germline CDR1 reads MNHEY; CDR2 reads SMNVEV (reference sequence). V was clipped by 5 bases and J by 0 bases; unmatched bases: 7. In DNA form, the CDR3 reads TGTGCCAGCAGTAAGACCGGGACAGACTCCTACGAGCAGTACTTC. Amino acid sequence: CASSKTGTDSYEQYF.

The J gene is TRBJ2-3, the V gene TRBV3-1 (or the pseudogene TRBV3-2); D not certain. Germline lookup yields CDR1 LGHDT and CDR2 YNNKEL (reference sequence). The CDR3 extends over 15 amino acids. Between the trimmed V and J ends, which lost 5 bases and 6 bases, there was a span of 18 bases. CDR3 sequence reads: CASSFPGPLGDTQYF. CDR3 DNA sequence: TGTGCCAGCAGCTTCCCCGGGCCTCTGGGGGATACGCAGTATTTT.

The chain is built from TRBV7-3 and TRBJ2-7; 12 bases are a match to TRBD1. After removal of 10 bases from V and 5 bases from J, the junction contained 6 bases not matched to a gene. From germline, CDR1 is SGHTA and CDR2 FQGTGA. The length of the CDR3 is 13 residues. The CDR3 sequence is CATPGQGAHEQYF. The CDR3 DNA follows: TGTGCCACCCCGGGACAGGGGGCCCACGAGCAGTACTTC.

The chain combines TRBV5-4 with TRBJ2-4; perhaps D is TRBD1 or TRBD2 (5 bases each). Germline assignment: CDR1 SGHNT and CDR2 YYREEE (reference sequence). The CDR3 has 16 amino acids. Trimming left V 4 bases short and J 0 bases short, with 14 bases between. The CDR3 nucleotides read TGTGCCAGCAGCCCCTGGGGACCTTCAGCCAAAAACATTCAGTACTTC. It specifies CASSPWGPSAKNIQYF.

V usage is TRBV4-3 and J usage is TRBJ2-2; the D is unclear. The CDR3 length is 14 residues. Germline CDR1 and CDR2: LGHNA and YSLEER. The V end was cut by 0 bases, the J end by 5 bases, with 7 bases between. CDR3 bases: TGCGCCAGCAGCCAAGAGCAAATAACCGGGGAGCTGTTTTTT. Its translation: CASSQEQITGELFF.

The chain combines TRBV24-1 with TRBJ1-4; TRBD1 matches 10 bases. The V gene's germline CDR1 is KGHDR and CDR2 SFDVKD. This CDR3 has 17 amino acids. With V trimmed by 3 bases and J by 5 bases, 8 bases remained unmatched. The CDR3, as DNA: TGTGCCACCAGTGATCTAACGTGGACAGGGGGAAATGAAAAACTGTTTTTT. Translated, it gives CATSDLTWTGGNEKLFF.

The CDR3 region is CASSSLTGTAGNTIYF. DNA for the CDR3: TGTGCCAGCAGTTCCTTGACAGGGACGGCAGGAAACACCATATATTTT. This sequence joins TRBV6-5 and TRBJ1-3; 7 bases align to TRBD1. The CDR3 loop spans 16 amino acids. CDR1 is MNHEY and CDR2 is SVGAGI in the germline V gene. J gave up 4 bases and V 4 bases, and 10 bases lay outside the gene matches.

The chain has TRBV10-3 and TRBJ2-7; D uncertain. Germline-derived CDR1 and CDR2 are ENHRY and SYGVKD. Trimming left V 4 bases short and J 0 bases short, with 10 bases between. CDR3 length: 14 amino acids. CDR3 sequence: CAISGTDDSYEQYF. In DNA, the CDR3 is TGTGCCATCAGTGGGACCGACGACTCCTACGAGCAGTACTTC.

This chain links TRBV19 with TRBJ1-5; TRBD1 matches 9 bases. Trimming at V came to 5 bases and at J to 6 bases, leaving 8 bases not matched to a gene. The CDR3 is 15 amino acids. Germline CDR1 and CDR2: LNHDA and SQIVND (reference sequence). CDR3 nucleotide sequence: TGTGCCAGTAGTTACTACAGGGGGCAGGGTCAGCCCCAGCATTTT. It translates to CASSYYRGQGQPQHF.

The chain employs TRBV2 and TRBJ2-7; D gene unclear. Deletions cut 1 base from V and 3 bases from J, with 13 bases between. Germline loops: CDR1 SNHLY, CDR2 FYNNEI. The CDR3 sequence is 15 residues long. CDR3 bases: TGTGCCAGCAGTGAAGGACCTGTCCCGGTCTACGAGCAGTACTTC. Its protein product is CASSEGPVPVYEQYF.

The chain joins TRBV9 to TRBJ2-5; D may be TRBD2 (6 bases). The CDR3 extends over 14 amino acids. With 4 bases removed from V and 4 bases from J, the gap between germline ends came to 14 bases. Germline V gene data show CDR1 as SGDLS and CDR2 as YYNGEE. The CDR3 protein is CASSPRLVGETQYF. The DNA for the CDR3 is TGTGCCAGCAGCCCCCGACTAGTTGGAGAGACCCAGTACTTC.

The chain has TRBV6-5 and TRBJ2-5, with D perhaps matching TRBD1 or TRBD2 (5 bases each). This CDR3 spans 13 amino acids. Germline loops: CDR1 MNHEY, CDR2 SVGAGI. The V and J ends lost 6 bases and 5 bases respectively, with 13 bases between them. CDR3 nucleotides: TGTGCCAGCAGCCGCCGGGGCTATGAGACCCAGTACTTC. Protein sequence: CASSRRGYETQYF.